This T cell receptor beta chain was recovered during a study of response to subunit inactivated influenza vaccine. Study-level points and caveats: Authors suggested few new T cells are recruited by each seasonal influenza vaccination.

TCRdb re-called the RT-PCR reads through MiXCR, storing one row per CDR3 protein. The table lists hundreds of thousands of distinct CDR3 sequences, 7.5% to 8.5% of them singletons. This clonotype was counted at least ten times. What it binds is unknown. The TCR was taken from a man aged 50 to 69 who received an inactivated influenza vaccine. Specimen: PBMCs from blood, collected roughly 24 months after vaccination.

In nucleotides, the CDR3 is TGTGCCAGCAGCCTAACAGACGGACGGTACAATGAGCAGTTCTTC. This gives the protein CASSLTDGRYNEQFF. The J gene is TRBJ2-1, the V gene TRBV11-3; D not certain. Germline-derived CDR1 and CDR2 are SGHNT and YENEEA. There are 15 residues in the CDR3. Trimming left V 5 bases short and J 4 bases short, with 15 bases between.